One and the same sample provided the 31 T cell receptor beta chains below, sequenced in a study of glioma-infiltrating T cells after dendritic cell vaccination. Sequencing used immunoSEQ multiplex PCR; TCRdb keeps in-frame clones, though not all of them. Here the sample spans about 94,000 clones, 65% to 85% being singletons. The time point: after dendritic cell vaccination, including at tumor progression/relapse. Material: blood, obtained after dendritic cell vaccination. The source of these receptors is a human donor with glioblastoma.

The chain is built from TRBV2 and TRBJ2-5, with 8 bases lining up with TRBD2. Germline lookup yields CDR1 SNHLY and CDR2 FYNNEI. J was trimmed by 5 bases and V by 3 bases; bases with no gene match: 2. The CDR3 consists of 13 residues. CDR3 loop: CASSDAGGETQYF. CDR3 coding DNA: TGTGCCAGCAGTGATGCGGGGGGCGAGACCCAGTACTTC.

This clone was seen a few times. The chain uses TRBV18 and TRBJ2-7; TRBD1 is a possible D gene (5 bases). Per germline, CDR1 KGHSH and CDR2 LQKENI. Trimming removed 4 bases from V and 6 bases from J, with 22 bases in between. This CDR3 is built from 16 residues. The CDR3 sequence is CASSQSQGLSGGEQYF. In DNA form, the CDR3 reads TGTGCCAGCTCACAGAGTCAGGGCCTATCCGGTGGCGAGCAGTACTTC.

The chain couples TRBV4-1 to TRBJ2-5; TRBD2 matches at 9 bases. Germline V gene lookup returns CDR1 MGHRA and CDR2 YSYEKL. V lost 1 base to trimming and J lost 1 base; unmatched junction nucleotides: 16. The CDR3 runs to 20 residues. CDR3 amino acids: CASSQVVPPYRGGGQETQYF. As DNA, the CDR3 is TGCGCCAGCAGCCAAGTTGTACCCCCTTATCGCGGGGGGGGCCAAGAGACCCAGTACTTC.

This clone occurred a few times. In nucleotides, the CDR3 is TGCGCCAGCAGCAAACAAGGTCGGGAGGTGTTTTTT. It encodes CASSKQGREVFF. This chain joins TRBV4-1 and TRBJ1-4; D is unresolved. Trimming took off 5 bases at V and 15 bases at J, with 16 bases between the two ends. From germline, CDR1 is MGHRA and CDR2 YSYEKL. This CDR3 has 12 amino acids.

The V call is TRBV11-3, the J call TRBJ1-5; D is possibly TRBD1 (5 bases). This CDR3 spans 16 amino acids. From germline, CDR1 is SGHNT and CDR2 YENEEA. V was cut by 5 bases and J by 2 bases, with 16 bases left in between. The CDR3 DNA reads TGTGCCAGCAGCCTTTATAGGGGCAAGGGCAATCAGCCCCAGCATTTT. It specifies CASSLYRGKGNQPQHF.

The chain couples TRBV4-1 to TRBJ1-4; 8 bases align to TRBD1. This CDR3 spans 17 amino acids. Per the germline V gene, CDR1 is MGHRA and CDR2 is YSYEKL. With 4 bases clipped from V and 0 bases from J, the junction kept 7 bases outside the gene matches. In nucleotides, the CDR3 is TGCGCCAGCAGCCGAGACAGGGGCCCCGCAACTAATGAAAAACTGTTTTTT. It is translated as CASSRDRGPATNEKLFF.

This sequence joins TRBV28 and TRBJ2-3, with D tentatively TRBD2 (6 bases). This CDR3 has 13 residues. CDR1 MDHEN and CDR2 SYDVKM come from the germline V gene. Trimming pared 3 bases from V and 7 bases from J, leaving 11 bases between. In nucleotides, the CDR3 is TGTGCCAGCAGTTTGTCGGGAGTCCATACGCAGTATTTT. Residues: CASSLSGVHTQYF.

The V gene is TRBV6-4, the J gene TRBJ1-2, with D maybe TRBD1 (5 bases). The CDR3 has 18 residues. Germline loops: CDR1 MRHNA, CDR2 SNTAGT. Trimming cost V 6 bases and J 2 bases, with 25 bases left between them. The CDR3 bases are TGTGCCAGCAGAGGTTCACCTCAGGGCGAAGGGCCCAACTATGGCTACACCTTC. Residues: CASRGSPQGEGPNYGYTF.

This chain links TRBV18 with TRBJ2-3; TRBD2 aligns across 9 bases. The CDR3 length is 17 residues. Germline assignment: CDR1 KGHSH and CDR2 LQKENI. V dropped 2 bases and J dropped 2; count of bases not matched to a gene: 8. The CDR3 sequence: CASSPSPPSGDTDTQYF. CDR3 nucleotides: TGTGCCAGCTCACCATCCCCCCCTAGCGGGGACACAGATACGCAGTATTTT.

This rearrangement joins TRBV30 to TRBJ2-1; D is perhaps TRBD2 (7 bases). Germline V gene sequence: CDR1 GTSNPN, CDR2 SVGIG (reference sequence). CDR3 length: 15 residues. V was clipped by 0 bases and J by 7 bases, with 16 bases between them. The CDR3 here is CAWSVPGGGLNEQFF. For the CDR3, the DNA is TGTGCCTGGAGTGTACCGGGGGGCGGATTGAATGAGCAGTTCTTC.

The CDR3 region is CAISGASGGPQYF. DNA for the CDR3: TGTGCCATCAGTGGGGCTAGCGGGGGGCCTCAGTATTTT. This rearrangement joins TRBV10-3 to TRBJ2-3, with TRBD2 identical over 11 bases. The trim removed 4 bases at V and 12 bases at J, leaving 6 bases unmatched. This CDR3 comprises 13 residues. From germline, CDR1 is ENHRY and CDR2 SYGVKD.

The V gene is TRBV27, the J gene TRBJ1-4, with TRBD1 matching over 9 bases. The CDR3 has 14 residues. V lost 8 bases and J lost 8; bases outside the gene matches: 9. Germline CDR1 MNHEY, CDR2 SMNVEV (reference sequence). Here the CDR3 DNA reads TGTGCCAGCGGGCAGGGACAGGGTGGCGAAAAACTGTTTTTT. This sequence encodes CASGQGQGGEKLFF.

The V call is TRBV5-6, the J call TRBJ1-1; D gene uncertain. The CDR3 spans 12 residues. Trimming took 0 bases from V and 6 from J, leaving 6 bases between them. Germline assignment: CDR1 SGHDT and CDR2 YYEEEE. The CDR3 DNA sequence: TGTGCCAGCAGCTTGGCCACGGCTGAAGCTTTCTTT. Translated: CASSLATAEAFF.

The CDR3 sequence: CASSFEELRSYEQYF. CDR3 nucleotides: TGTGCCAGCAGCTTTGAGGAGTTACGCTCCTACGAGCAGTACTTC. The chain has TRBV7-9 and TRBJ2-7; D remains ambiguous. Trimming cost V 3 bases and J 0 bases, with 12 bases left between them. This CDR3 spans 15 amino acids. Germline assignment: CDR1 SEHNR and CDR2 FQNEAQ (reference sequence).

The rearrangement links TRBV5-1 to TRBJ2-5; TRBD1 might be the D (5 bases). This CDR3 is 16 amino acids long. The germline V and J ends were trimmed by 2 bases and 5 bases, with 19 bases remaining between them. Germline assignment: CDR1 SGHRS and CDR2 YFSETQ. The CDR3 sequence: CASSLRGGSVGETQYF. CDR3 bases: TGCGCCAGCAGCTTAAGGGGCGGATCTGTTGGGGAGACCCAGTACTTC.

CDR3 sequence (DNA): TGTGCCAGCCAGGGGGTATATGGCTACACCTTC. This translates into CASQGVYGYTF. The gene calls are TRBV6-1 and TRBJ1-2; 7 positions agree with TRBD1. The junction had 2 bases not matched to a gene; V was cut back by 8 bases and J by 5 bases. Per germline, CDR1 MNHNS and CDR2 SASEGT. The CDR3 has 11 residues.

This chain uses TRBV19 with TRBJ1-2; 10 nucleotides align to TRBD1. V shed 5 bases, J shed 4 bases, and the junction held 7 bases outside the gene matches. CDR3 length: 15 residues. Germline V gene lookup returns CDR1 LNHDA and CDR2 SQIVND (reference sequence). The CDR3 DNA reads as TGTGCCAGTAGTCCATGGGGACAGGGGAGCTATGGCTACACCTTC. Protein sequence: CASSPWGQGSYGYTF.

The gene calls are TRBV5-1 and TRBJ2-1, with 10 nucleotides matching TRBD1. V lost 7 bases, J lost 9 bases, and 7 bases stayed unmatched. Looked up from germline, CDR1 is SGHRS and CDR2 is YFSETQ. This CDR3 comprises 13 residues. The CDR3 coding sequence is TGCGCCAGCGGGACAGGGGTATCGGGTGAGCAGTTCTTC. The encoded protein is CASGTGVSGEQFF.

The V gene is TRBV15, the J gene TRBJ1-5; D remains ambiguous. CDR1 is LNHNV and CDR2 is YYDKDF in the germline V gene (reference sequence). The length of the CDR3 is 14 residues. V shed 0 bases and J shed 3 bases, with 6 bases lying between them. The CDR3 loop reads CATSRDTYNQPQHF. The CDR3 DNA follows: TGTGCCACCAGCAGAGACACTTACAATCAGCCCCAGCATTTT.

The J gene is TRBJ2-1, the V gene TRBV6-1; TRBD1 is a possible D gene (6 bases). CDR3 length: 15 residues. Germline V gene data show CDR1 as MNHNS and CDR2 as SASEGT. Deletions cut 6 bases from V and 4 bases from J, with 16 bases between. The CDR3 nucleotides read TGTGCCAGCAGACGGGATACAGGGACATACAATGAGCAGTTCTTC. It codes for CASRRDTGTYNEQFF.

The rearrangement links TRBV5-1 to TRBJ2-5; D possibly corresponds to TRBD1 (5 bases). The CDR3 has 16 residues. Trimming took 2 bases from V and 0 from J, leaving 14 bases between them. Germline loops: CDR1 SGHRS, CDR2 YFSETQ. The chain's CDR3 is CASSLRQRVYQETQYF. In nucleotides, the CDR3 is TGCGCCAGCAGCTTAAGACAGAGAGTGTACCAAGAGACCCAGTACTTC. The whole variable domain, remainder taken from reference TRBV5-1 and TRBJ2-5, is KAGVTQTPRYLIKTRGQQVTLSCSPISGHRSVSWYQQTPGQGLQFLFEYFSETQRNKGNFPGRFSGRQFSNSRSEMNVSTLELGDSALYLCASSLRQRVYQETQYFGPGTRLLVL.

This chain uses TRBV10-3 with TRBJ2-3, with a tentative D call TRBD1 (5 bases). The V end was cut by 3 bases, the J end by 4 bases, with 8 bases between. The CDR3 spans 13 residues. Per germline, CDR1 ENHRY and CDR2 SYGVKD. This CDR3 is CAISDSGPDTQYF. The CDR3 DNA is TGTGCCATCAGTGACTCAGGGCCAGATACGCAGTATTTT.

This clone was recorded a few times. This chain connects TRBV6-5 to TRBJ2-1; D is unresolved. This CDR3 region has 14 residues. Per the germline V gene, CDR1 is MNHEY and CDR2 is SVGAGI. V lost 4 bases and J lost 0, with 7 bases in between. The CDR3 sequence: CASSSPSSYNEQFF. As DNA, the CDR3 is TGTGCCAGCAGTTCGCCGAGCTCCTACAATGAGCAGTTCTTC.

This CDR3 is CAIKGGQGAYNEQFF. The DNA of the CDR3 is TGTGCCATCAAGGGTGGGCAGGGGGCATACAATGAGCAGTTCTTC. The chain recombines TRBV10-3 with TRBJ2-1; the match to TRBD1 covers 8 bases. This CDR3 has 15 residues. Germline V gene sequence: CDR1 ENHRY, CDR2 SYGVKD. V lost 7 bases to trimming and J lost 4 bases; unmatched junction nucleotides: 9.

The chain employs TRBV30 and TRBJ1-3; maybe TRBD1 (5 bases). The V gene lost 2 bases and the J gene lost 0 bases, with 8 bases spanning the gap. The CDR3 is made up of 14 amino acids. Germline CDR1 reads GTSNPN; CDR2 reads SVGIG (reference sequence). Written as DNA, the CDR3 is TGTGCCTGGAGTTCAGGGAACTCTGGAAACACCATATATTTT. Amino acid sequence: CAWSSGNSGNTIYF.

The chain couples TRBV6-5 to TRBJ2-3; 7 bases are shared with TRBD1. The CDR3 has 14 amino acids. Losses at the gene ends were 4 bases for V and 0 bases for J; bases not matched to a gene: 1. CDR1 is MNHEY and CDR2 is SVGAGI in the germline V gene. The CDR3 coding sequence is TGTGCCAGCAGTTGGGACAGTAGCACAGATACGCAGTATTTT. It is translated as CASSWDSSTDTQYF.

The chain combines TRBV20-1 with TRBJ1-1; TRBD1 might be the D (5 bases). This CDR3 region has 11 residues. Trimming took off 6 bases at V and 11 bases at J, with 16 bases between the two ends. Germline V gene data show CDR1 as DFQATT and CDR2 as SNEGSKA (reference sequence). DNA of the CDR3: TGCAGTGCGGCGGACAAAGGGCTGGCTTTCTTT. Protein sequence: CSAADKGLAFF.

The V call is TRBV28, the J call TRBJ2-5; tentatively, D is TRBD1 (6 bases). The germline V gene has CDR1 MDHEN and CDR2 SYDVKM. The V end lost 1 base, the J end lost 7 bases, and 13 bases lay between the germline ends. The CDR3 runs to 14 residues. CDR3 nucleotides: TGTGCCAGCAGTTTATTTGGGAGCAGGGGGACCCAGTACTTC. Amino acids: CASSLFGSRGTQYF. Together with reference TRBV28 and TRBJ2-5, the CDR3 gives the full variable domain: DVKVTQSSRYLVKRTGEKVFLECVQDMDHENMFWYRQDPGLGLRLIYFSYDVKMKEKGDIPEGYSVSREKKERFSLILESASTNQTSMYLCASSLFGSRGTQYFGPGTRLLVL.

This clone came up once. The rearrangement uses TRBV6-1 and TRBJ2-3; 7 bases agree with TRBD1. The CDR3 loop spans 14 amino acids. The V gene end was trimmed by 6 bases and the J gene end by 3 bases; junction bases not matched to a gene: 6. Germline V CDR1 and CDR2: MNHNS, SASEGT. In DNA form, the CDR3 reads TGTGCCAGCAGGTCGACAGGGTGGACAGATACGCAGTATTTT. As protein: CASRSTGWTDTQYF.

V and J are TRBV5-4 and TRBJ1-1, with 8 nucleotides matching TRBD1. The CDR3 has 14 residues. CDR1 SGHNT and CDR2 YYREEE come from the germline V gene (reference sequence). With 4 bases clipped from V and 4 bases from J, the junction kept 6 bases outside the gene matches. DNA for the CDR3: TGTGCCAGCAGCACGGGACAGGAGTTCACTGAAGCTTTCTTT. Protein: CASSTGQEFTEAFF.

J is TRBJ2-4 and V is TRBV18; no reliable D call. Germline V gene lookup returns CDR1 KGHSH and CDR2 LQKENI. Deletions cut 3 bases from V and 0 bases from J, with 6 bases between. This CDR3 region has 14 residues. This chain's CDR3 is CASSPELAKNIQYF. For the CDR3, the DNA is TGTGCCAGCTCACCTGAGTTAGCCAAAAACATTCAGTACTTC.